Below are 9 T cell receptor beta chains sequenced from a single sample in a study of cytomegalovirus exposure and HLA in healthy donors. A multiplex PCR was run with 60 Vbeta primers and 13 Jbeta primers. Clones were sequenced by immunoSEQ multiplex PCR, and TCRdb holds only the in-frame ones, with some missing. The table shows some 150,000 clones, with approximately 74% occurring only once. The specimen was PBMCs. Every receptor here comes from a woman in her twenties or thirties in good health and CMV-seronegative.

With respect to this clone: The same CDR3 arises from other DNA sequences in this sample as well. The chain couples TRBV4-2 to TRBJ2-6; D gene uncertain. Germline V gene sequence: CDR1 LGHNA, CDR2 YNFKEQ. This CDR3 has 17 residues. V gave up 0 bases and J gave up 2 bases, with 11 bases separating them. In DNA, the CDR3 is TGTGCCAGCAGCCAAGATCGGGTGGGTACTGGGGCCAACGTCCTGACTTTC. This gives the protein CASSQDRVGTGANVLTF.

The chain couples TRBV7-2 to TRBJ1-6; maybe TRBD1 (5 bases). Trimming cost V 5 bases and J 10 bases, with 15 bases left between them. Germline V gene sequence: CDR1 SGHTA, CDR2 FQGNSA. CDR3 length: 14 residues. The CDR3 spells CASSVREGRSPLHF. DNA of the CDR3: TGTGCCAGCAGCGTCCGGGAGGGGCGATCACCCCTCCACTTT.

The chain joins TRBV4-2 to TRBJ1-6, with 8 bases aligning to TRBD1. V lost 2 bases to trimming and J lost 6 bases; unmatched junction nucleotides: 3. Germline-derived CDR1 and CDR2 are LGHNA and YNFKEQ. The CDR3 consists of 15 residues. CDR3 in amino acids: CASSQRQGTNSPLHF. CDR3 sequence (DNA): TGTGCCAGCAGCCAAAGACAGGGGACTAATTCACCCCTCCACTTT.

The chain has TRBV11-2 and TRBJ1-2; 7 nucleotides match TRBD1. The CDR3 consists of 16 residues. After removal of 6 bases from V and 2 bases from J, the junction contained 12 bases not matched to a gene. Per the germline V gene, CDR1 is SGHAT and CDR2 is FQNNGV. CDR3 in DNA: TGTGCCAGCAGTCCGGTGGCGACAGGGTGGAACTATGGCTACACCTTC. It is translated as CASSPVATGWNYGYTF.

The V call is TRBV27, the J call TRBJ1-4, with TRBD1 matching 8 bases. The V segment lost 8 bases and the J segment 10 bases; nucleotides outside the gene matches: 21. Germline CDR1 MNHEY, CDR2 SMNVEV (reference sequence). This CDR3 comprises 17 residues. The CDR3 DNA follows: TGTGCCAGCCGAAAAAGGCAGGGGGCGGTGGTGGCTGGAAAACTGTTTTTT. Its protein is CASRKRQGAVVAGKLFF.

The chain uses TRBV6-4 and TRBJ2-3; perhaps TRBD1 as D (5 bases). CDR1 and CDR2 from the germline V gene are MRHNA and SNTAGT. The ends were cut back, 0 bases at V and 2 bases at J, with 9 bases in the middle. The CDR3 covers 15 residues. CDR3 region: CASSDSLGHTDTQYF. The DNA of the CDR3 is TGTGCCAGCAGTGACTCTCTAGGACACACAGATACGCAGTATTTT.

This clone appeared a few times. This chain links TRBV18 with TRBJ1-4; the match to TRBD1 covers 9 bases. V lost 4 bases and J lost 8; bases outside the gene matches: 14. The CDR3 is made up of 17 amino acids. The germline gives CDR1 KGHSH, CDR2 LQKENI. CDR3: CASSLTGGLWLWEKLFF. DNA of the CDR3: TGTGCCAGCTCACTTACAGGGGGCCTTTGGCTTTGGGAAAAACTGTTTTTT.

This chain joins TRBV2 and TRBJ1-4; tentatively, D is TRBD1 (5 bases). Germline loops: CDR1 SNHLY, CDR2 FYNNEI. This CDR3 has 15 residues. Here the CDR3 reads CTSRQGSSTNEKLFF. CDR3 sequence (DNA): TGTACGAGCAGGCAGGGTTCGTCAACTAATGAAAAACTGTTTTTT. The entire variable domain, with the rest obtained from reference TRBV2 and TRBJ1-4, is as follows: EPEVTQTPSHQVTQMGQEVILRCVPISNHLYFYWYRQILGQKVEFLVSFYNNEISEKSEIFDDQFSVERPDGSNFTLKIRSTKLEDSAMYFCTSRQGSSTNEKLFFGSGTQLSVL.

The V and J genes are TRBV6-1 and TRBJ2-1, with a weak D call TRBD1 (6 bases). The CDR3 has 14 residues. V lost 4 bases to trimming and J lost 6 bases, with 13 bases between them. The germline V gene encodes CDR1 MNHNS and CDR2 SASEGT. CDR3 DNA: TGTGCCAGCAGTGTAAACAGGGTGGGCAATGAGCAGTTCTTC. Protein sequence: CASSVNRVGNEQFF.